Listed here is a single TCR beta chain. Localized lung adenocarcinoma, a non-small cell lung cancer, affected the donors. This specimen comes from a study of CD4 and CD8 cells across lung adenocarcinoma regions. The CDR3 extends over 15 amino acids. V lost 2 bases to trimming and J lost 0 bases, with 8 bases between them. Germline-derived CDR1 and CDR2 are MNHEY and SVGAGI. TCRdb re-called the PCR reads through MiXCR, storing one row per CDR3 protein. The repertoire includes around 19,000 distinct CDR3 sequences, about 53% of them detected once, and approximately 26% sits in the top ten. The receptor comes from a female donor with lung adenocarcinoma. The CD4 and CD8 labels of this study may be unreliable. The sample consisted of CD8+ T cells from the center of a lung tumor. This rearrangement joins TRBV6-5 to TRBJ2-1; D gene ambiguous. CDR3 protein: CASSYDGSSYNEQFF. The DNA of the CDR3 is TGTGCCAGCAGTTACGACGGTAGCTCCTACAATGAGCAGTTCTTC.